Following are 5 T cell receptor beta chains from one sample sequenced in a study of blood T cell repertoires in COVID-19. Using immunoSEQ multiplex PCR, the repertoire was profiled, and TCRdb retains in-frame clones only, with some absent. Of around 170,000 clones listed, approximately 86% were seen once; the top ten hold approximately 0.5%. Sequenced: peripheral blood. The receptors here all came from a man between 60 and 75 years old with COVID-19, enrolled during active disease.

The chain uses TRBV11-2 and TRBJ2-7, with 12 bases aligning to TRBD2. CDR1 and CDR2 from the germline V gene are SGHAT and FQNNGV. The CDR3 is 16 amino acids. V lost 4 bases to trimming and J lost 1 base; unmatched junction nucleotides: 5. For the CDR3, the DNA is TGTGCCAGCAGCTCGGGACTAGCGGGTAGGTCCTACGAGCAGTACTTC. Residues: CASSSGLAGRSYEQYF. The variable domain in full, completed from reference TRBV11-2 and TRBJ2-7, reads EAGVAQSPRYKIIEKRQSVAFWCNPISGHATLYWYQQILGQGPKLLIQFQNNGVVDDSQLPKDRFSAERLKGVDSTLKIQPAKLEDSAVYLCASSSGLAGRSYEQYFGPGTRLTVT.

CDR3 DNA: TGTGCCAGCAGCAAGGGACAGGGGGGGTCCTACGAGCAGTACTTC. Amino acids: CASSKGQGGSYEQYF. The chain carries TRBV9 and TRBJ2-7; TRBD1 matches at 11 bases. This CDR3 has 15 residues. Looked up from germline, CDR1 is SGDLS and CDR2 is YYNGEE. J gave up 1 base and V 4 bases, and 4 bases lay outside the gene matches.

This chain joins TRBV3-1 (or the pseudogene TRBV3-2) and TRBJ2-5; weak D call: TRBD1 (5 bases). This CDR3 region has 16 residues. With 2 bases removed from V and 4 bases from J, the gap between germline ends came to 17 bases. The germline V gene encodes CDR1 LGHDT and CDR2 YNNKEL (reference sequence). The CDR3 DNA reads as TGTGCCAGCAGCCAAAGGGGCAATGGGGTAAGAGAGACCCAGTACTTC. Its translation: CASSQRGNGVRETQYF.

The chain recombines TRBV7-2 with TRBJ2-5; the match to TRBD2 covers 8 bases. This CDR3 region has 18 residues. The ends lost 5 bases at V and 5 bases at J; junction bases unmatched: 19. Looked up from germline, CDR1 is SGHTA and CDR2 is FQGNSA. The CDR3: CASSRRGSGRLTMETQYF. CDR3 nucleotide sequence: TGTGCCAGCAGCCGGAGGGGCAGCGGGAGATTAACTATGGAGACCCAGTACTTC.

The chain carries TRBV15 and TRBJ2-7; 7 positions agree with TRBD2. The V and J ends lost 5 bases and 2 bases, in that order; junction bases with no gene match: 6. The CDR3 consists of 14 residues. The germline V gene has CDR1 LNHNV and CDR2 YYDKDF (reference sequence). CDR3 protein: CATSFRDYPYEQYF. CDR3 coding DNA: TGTGCCACCAGCTTCCGGGACTACCCCTACGAGCAGTACTTC.